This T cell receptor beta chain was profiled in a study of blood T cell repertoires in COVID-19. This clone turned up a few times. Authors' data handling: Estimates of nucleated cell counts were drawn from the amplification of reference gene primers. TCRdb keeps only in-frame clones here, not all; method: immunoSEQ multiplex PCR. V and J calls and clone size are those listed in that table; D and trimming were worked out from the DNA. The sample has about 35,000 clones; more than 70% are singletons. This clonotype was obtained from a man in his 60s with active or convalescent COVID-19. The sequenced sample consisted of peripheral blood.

The CDR3 is CASTQGYNEQFF. DNA of the CDR3: TGTGCCAGCACCCAGGGTTACAATGAGCAGTTCTTC. V gene TRBV2 combines with J gene TRBJ2-1; tentatively, D is TRBD1 (5 bases). V was pared by 7 bases and J by 4 bases, with 8 bases between. Germline V gives CDR1 SNHLY, CDR2 FYNNEI. The CDR3 has 12 amino acids.